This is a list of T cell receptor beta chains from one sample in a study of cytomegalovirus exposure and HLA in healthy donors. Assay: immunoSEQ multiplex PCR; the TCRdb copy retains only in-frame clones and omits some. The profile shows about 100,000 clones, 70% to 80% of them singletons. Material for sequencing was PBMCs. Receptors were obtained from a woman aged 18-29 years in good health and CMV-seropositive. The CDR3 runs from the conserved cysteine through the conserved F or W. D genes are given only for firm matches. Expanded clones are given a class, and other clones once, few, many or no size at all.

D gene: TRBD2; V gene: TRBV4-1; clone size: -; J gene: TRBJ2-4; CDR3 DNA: TGCGCCAGCAGCCAAGGGGGGACTAGCTCCATTCAGTACTTC; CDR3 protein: CASSQGGTSSIQYF
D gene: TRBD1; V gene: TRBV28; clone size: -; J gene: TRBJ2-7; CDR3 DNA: TGTGCCAGCAGAGAGACCGGACAGGGACAGGCCTACGAGCAGTACTTC; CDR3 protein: CASRETGQGQAYEQYF
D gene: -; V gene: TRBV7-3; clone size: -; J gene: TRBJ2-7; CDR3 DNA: TGTGCCAGCAGCTTAGGACGACTAGGGTCCTACGAGCAGTACTTC; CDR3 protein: CASSLGRLGSYEQYF
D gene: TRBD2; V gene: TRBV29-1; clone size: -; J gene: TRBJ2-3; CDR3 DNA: TGCAGAACTAGCGGGATGTCAGATACGCAGTATTTT; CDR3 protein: CRTSGMSDTQYF
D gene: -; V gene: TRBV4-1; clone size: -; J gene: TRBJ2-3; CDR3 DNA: TGCGCCAGCAGCCAAGCCGGTTTTAGCACAGATACGCAGTATTTT; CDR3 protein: CASSQAGFSTDTQYF
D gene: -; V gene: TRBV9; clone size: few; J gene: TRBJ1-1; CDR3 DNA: TGTGCCAGCAGCGTATGGACAGATCCGAACACTGAAGCTTTCTTT; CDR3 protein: CASSVWTDPNTEAFF
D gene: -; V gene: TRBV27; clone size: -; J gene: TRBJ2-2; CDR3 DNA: TGTGCCAGCAGTTTCTGGCGACACATCGTCGGAGGTGCCGGGGAGCTGTTTTTT; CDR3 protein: CASSFWRHIVGGAGELFF
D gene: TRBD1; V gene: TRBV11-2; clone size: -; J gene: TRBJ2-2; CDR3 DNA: TGTGCCAGCAGCTCGGGTCTAGACAGGGTGAGGACCGGGGAGCTGTTTTTT; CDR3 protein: CASSSGLDRVRTGELFF
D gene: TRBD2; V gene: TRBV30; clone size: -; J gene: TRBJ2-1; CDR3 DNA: TGTGCCTGGACCTCGTGGGGCGGGAGTAATGAGCAGTTCTTC; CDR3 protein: CAWTSWGGSNEQFF
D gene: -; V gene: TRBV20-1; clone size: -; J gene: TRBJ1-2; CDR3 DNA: TGCAGTGCACGGGGGGAGGGCGGCTACACCTTC; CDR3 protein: CSARGEGGYTF
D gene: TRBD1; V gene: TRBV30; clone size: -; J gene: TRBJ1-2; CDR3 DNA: TGTGCCTGGAACAGGGGCTATGGCTACACCTTC; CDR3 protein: CAWNRGYGYTF
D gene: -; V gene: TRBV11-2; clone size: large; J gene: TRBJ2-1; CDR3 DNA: TGTGCCAGCAGCCAATACAATGAGCAGTTCTTC; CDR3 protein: CASSQYNEQFF
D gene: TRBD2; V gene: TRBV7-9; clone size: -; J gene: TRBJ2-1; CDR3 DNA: TGTGCCAGCAGCTTACAGGGACTAGCGGGAGTTCAGGAGCAGTTCTTC; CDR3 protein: CASSLQGLAGVQEQFF
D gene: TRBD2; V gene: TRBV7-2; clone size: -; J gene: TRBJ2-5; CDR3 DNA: TGTGCCAGCTCCGTGGGGACTAGCGGGCAAGAGACCCAGTACTTC; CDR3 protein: CASSVGTSGQETQYF
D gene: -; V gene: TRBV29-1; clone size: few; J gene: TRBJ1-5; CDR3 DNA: TGCAGCGTTTCCGGGTGGAATCAGCCCCAGCATTTT; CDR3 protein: CSVSGWNQPQHF
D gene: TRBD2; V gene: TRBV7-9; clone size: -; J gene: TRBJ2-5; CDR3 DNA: TGTGCCAGCAGCCCCCGTAGCGGGAAAGAGACCCAGTACTTC; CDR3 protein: CASSPRSGKETQYF
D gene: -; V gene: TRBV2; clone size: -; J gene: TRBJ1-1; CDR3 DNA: TGTGCCAGCAATCCCAGTTTCCCGGGTGAAGCTTTCTTT; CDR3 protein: CASNPSFPGEAFF
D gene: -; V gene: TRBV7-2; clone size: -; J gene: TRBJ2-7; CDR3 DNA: TGTGCCAGCAGCTTAGGGGGCGCCGAGGCTACCTACGAGCAGTACTTC; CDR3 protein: CASSLGGAEATYEQYF
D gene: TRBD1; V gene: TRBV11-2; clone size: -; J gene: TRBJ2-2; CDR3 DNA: TGTGCCAGCAGCTTAGGTCAGGGGGCCACCGGGGAGCTGTTTTTT; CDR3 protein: CASSLGQGATGELFF
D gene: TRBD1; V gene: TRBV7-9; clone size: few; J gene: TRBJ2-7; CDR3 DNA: TGTGCCAGCAGCGCACTATTGGGACAGGGGGCTTACGGGCAGTACTTC; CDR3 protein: CASSALLGQGAYGQYF
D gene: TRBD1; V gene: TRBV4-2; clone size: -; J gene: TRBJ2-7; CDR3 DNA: TGTGCCAGCAGCCAAGACAGGGGGACACGCCGGCACGAGCAGTACTTC; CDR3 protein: CASSQDRGTRRHEQYF
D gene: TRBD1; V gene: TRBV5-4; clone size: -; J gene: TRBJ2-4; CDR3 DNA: TGTGCCAGCAGCGCCTGGGGGGACAGGGGAGCCAAAAACATTCAGTACTTC; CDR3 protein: CASSAWGDRGAKNIQYF
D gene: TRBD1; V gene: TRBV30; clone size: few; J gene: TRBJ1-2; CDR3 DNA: TGTGCCTGGAGTCAGATCAGGGGGTCCTATGGCTACACCTTC; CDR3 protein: CAWSQIRGSYGYTF
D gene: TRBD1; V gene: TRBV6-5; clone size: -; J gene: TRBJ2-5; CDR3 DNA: TGTGCCAGCAGCAGCGCGCCGGGACAGGCGACGACCCAGTACTTC; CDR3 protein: CASSSAPGQATTQYF
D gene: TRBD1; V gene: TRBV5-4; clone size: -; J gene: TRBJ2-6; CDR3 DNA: TGTGCCAGCAGCTTTTTCGACAGGGGTACTGGGGCCAACGTCCTGACTTTC; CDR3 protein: CASSFFDRGTGANVLTF
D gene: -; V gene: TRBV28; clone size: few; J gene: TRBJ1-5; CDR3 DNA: TGTGCCAGCAGTGGAGACGGATATCAGCCCCAGCATTTT; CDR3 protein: CASSGDGYQPQHF
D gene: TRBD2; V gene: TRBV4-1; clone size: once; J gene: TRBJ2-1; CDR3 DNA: TGCGCCAGCAGCCAAAAGACTAGCCTCAATGAGCAGTTCTTC; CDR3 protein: CASSQKTSLNEQFF